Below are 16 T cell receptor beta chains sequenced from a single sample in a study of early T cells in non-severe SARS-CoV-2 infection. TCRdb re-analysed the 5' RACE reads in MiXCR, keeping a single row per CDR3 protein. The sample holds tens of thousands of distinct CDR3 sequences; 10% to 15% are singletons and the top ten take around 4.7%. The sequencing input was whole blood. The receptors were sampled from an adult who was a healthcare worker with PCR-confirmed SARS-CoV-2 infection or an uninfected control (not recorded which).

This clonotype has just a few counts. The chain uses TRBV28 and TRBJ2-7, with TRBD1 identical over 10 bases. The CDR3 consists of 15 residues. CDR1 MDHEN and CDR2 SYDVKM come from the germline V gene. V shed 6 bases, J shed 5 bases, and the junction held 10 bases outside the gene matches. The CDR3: CASRAPGQGIHEQYF. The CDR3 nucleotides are TGTGCCAGCAGGGCACCGGGACAGGGGATACACGAGCAGTACTTC.

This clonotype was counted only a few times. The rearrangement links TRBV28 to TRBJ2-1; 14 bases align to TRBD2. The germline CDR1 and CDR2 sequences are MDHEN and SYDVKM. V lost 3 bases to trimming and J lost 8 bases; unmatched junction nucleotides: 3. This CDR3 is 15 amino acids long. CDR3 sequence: CASSLGTSGRDEQFF. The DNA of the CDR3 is TGTGCCAGCAGTTTGGGGACTAGCGGGAGAGATGAGCAGTTCTTC.

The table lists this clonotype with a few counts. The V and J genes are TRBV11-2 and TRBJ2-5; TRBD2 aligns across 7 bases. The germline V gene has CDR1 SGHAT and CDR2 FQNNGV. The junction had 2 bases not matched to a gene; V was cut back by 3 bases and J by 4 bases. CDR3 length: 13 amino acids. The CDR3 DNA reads TGTGCCAGCAGCTTCGGGGGGACAGAGACCCAGTACTTC. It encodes CASSFGGTETQYF.

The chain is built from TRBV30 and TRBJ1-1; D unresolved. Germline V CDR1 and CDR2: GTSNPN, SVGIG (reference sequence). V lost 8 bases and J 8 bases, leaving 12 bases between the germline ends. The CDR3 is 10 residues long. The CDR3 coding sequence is TGTGCCGGCGCGGACGCCGAAGCTTTCTTT. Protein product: CAGADAEAFF.

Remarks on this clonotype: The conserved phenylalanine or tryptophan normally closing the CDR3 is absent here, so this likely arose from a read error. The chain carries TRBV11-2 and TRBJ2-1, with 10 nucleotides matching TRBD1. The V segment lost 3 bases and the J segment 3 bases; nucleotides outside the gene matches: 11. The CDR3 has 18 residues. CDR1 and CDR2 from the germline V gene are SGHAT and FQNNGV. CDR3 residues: CASSLQPPGTGVYNEQFL. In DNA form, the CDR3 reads TGTGCCAGCAGCTTGCAGCCGCCCGGGACAGGGGTCTACAATGAGCAGTTCTTG.

Here the CDR3 reads CAISRAYEQYF. DNA of the CDR3: TGTGCCATCAGCCGGGCCTACGAGCAGTACTTC. The J gene is TRBJ2-7, the V gene TRBV10-3; no reliable D call. CDR3 length equals 11 residues. Per the germline V gene, CDR1 is ENHRY and CDR2 is SYGVKD. The V end was cut by 6 bases, the J end by 2 bases, with 5 bases between.

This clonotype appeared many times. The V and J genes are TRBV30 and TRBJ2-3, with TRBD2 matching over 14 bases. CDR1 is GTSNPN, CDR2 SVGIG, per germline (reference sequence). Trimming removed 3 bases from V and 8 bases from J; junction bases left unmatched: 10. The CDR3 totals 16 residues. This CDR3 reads CAWSRLAGGRVRTQYF. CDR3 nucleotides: TGTGCCTGGAGCCGACTAGCGGGGGGGCGGGTTCGTACGCAGTATTTT.

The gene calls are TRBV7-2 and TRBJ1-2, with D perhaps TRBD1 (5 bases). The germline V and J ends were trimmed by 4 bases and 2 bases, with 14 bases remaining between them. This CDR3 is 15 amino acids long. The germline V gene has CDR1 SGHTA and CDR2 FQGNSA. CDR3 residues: CASSYPTGSNYGYTF. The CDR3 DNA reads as TGTGCCAGCAGCTATCCCACAGGAAGCAACTATGGCTACACCTTC.

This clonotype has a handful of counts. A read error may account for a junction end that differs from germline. CDR3 coding DNA: TGTGCCAGCTCGCCACGGGACAGTCTTAATTCACCCCTCCACTTT. Amino acids: CASSPRDSLNSPLHF. The chain recombines TRBV18 with TRBJ1-6; 7 bases line up with TRBD1. Germline CDR1 and CDR2: KGHSH and LQKENI. The CDR3 is 15 amino acids.

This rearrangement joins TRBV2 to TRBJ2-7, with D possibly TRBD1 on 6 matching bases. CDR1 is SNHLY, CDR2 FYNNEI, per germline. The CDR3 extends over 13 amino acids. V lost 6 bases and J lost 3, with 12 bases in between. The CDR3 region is CASRPGTSYEQYF. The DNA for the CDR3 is TGTGCCAGCAGGCCCGGGACAAGCTACGAGCAGTACTTC.

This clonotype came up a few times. CDR3 bases: TGTGCCAGCAGCGCACTCCGGGACCCACGGTACGAGCAGTACTTC. Amino acid sequence: CASSALRDPRYEQYF. V is TRBV5-7 and J is TRBJ2-7; D is perhaps TRBD1 or TRBD2 (5 bases each). TRBV5-7 is assigned to the ORF class and has an uncertain function. This CDR3 region has 15 residues. V lost 4 bases, J lost 4 bases, and 18 bases lay in between.

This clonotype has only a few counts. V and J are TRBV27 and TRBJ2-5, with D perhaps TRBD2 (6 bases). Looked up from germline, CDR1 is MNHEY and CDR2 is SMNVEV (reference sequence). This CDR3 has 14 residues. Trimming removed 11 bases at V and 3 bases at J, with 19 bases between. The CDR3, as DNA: TGTGCCCCCCTCGGAGGGACTCGGGAAGAGACCCAGTACTTC. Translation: CAPLGGTREETQYF.

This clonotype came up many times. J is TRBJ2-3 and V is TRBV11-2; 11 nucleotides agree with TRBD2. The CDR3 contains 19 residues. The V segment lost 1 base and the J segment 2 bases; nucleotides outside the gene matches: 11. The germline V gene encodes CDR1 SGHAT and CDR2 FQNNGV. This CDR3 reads CASSLVDKASGGYTDTQYF. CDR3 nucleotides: TGTGCCAGCAGCTTAGTCGACAAGGCTAGCGGGGGGTACACAGATACGCAGTATTTT.

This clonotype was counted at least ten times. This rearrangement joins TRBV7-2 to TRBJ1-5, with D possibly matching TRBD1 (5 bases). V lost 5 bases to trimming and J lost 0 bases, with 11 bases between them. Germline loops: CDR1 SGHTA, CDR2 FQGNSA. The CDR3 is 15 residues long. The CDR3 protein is CASSPTTDSNQPQHF. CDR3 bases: TGTGCCAGCAGCCCAACGACAGATAGCAATCAGCCCCAGCATTTT.

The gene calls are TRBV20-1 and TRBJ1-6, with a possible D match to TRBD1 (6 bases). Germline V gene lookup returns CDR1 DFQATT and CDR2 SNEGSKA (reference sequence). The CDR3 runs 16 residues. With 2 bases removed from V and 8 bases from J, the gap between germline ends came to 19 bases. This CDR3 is CSARHRKGGSDSPLHF. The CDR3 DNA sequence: TGCAGTGCTAGACACAGGAAAGGGGGGTCGGATTCACCCCTCCACTTT.

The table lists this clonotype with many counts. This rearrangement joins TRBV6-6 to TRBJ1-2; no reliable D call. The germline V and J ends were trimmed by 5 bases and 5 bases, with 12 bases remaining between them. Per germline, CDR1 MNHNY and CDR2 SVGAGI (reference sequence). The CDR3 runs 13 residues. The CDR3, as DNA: TGTGCCAGCAGTCCCGGCCCCGCTTATGGCTACACCTTC. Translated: CASSPGPAYGYTF.